The text below deals with one TCR beta chain. What it binds is unknown. This sample was taken from a study of shared clonotypes between healthy human individuals. Findings and limits, study-wide: Four donors shared around 5.2% of their naive CD4 clonotypes. Non-shared clonotypes had lower generation probabilities than clonotypes shared by all four sorted-subset donors.

CD45RO-negative CD8 cells positively selected for CCR7 made up the naive population, which excluded terminally differentiated effector memory CD45RA+ cells. Donors were healthy HIV-negative adults without recent acute infections or vaccinations. Sorted-subset replicate PCRs used 200 ng DNA, about 30,000 T cell genomes. Measured with immunoSEQ multiplex PCR; TCRdb has only the in-frame clones, and not every one. Among roughly 2,000,000 clones, about 95% were seen once, and the ten largest hold approximately 1%. With 0 bases removed from V and 2 bases from J, the gap between germline ends came to 11 bases. This CDR3 has 15 amino acids. Germline loops: CDR1 SGDLS, CDR2 YYNGEE.

The TCR originated in a man younger than 35 in good health. The rearrangement links TRBV9 to TRBJ1-1, with D unresolved. Source material: naive CD8+ T cells sorted from blood. The CDR3 is CASSVGAELNTEAFF. The CDR3 DNA reads TGTGCCAGCAGCGTAGGGGCAGAATTAAACACTGAAGCTTTCTTT.